Listed here is a single T cell receptor beta chain. What antigen it recognizes has not been identified. Qualities for individual bases were not recorded, and no much larger clone is one base off. In total, about 650 healthy bone marrow donors made up the cohort. Cohort members were all nominally healthy when sampled, although unrecorded immune exposures were likely present. The donor was CMV seronegative and belonged to the group of over 350 seronegative cohort members. Each donor provided a peripheral blood sample, and peripheral blood mononuclear cells were used for TCR beta sequencing. Genomic DNA extraction from the blood cell samples was performed with the Qiagen DNeasy Blood Extraction Kit. The library was produced with the immunoSEQ multiplex PCR assay. The multiplex PCR relied on a mix of 60 forward primers for TCR Vbeta segments and 13 reverse primers for TCR Jbeta segments. A multiplex PCR assay on genomic DNA amplified the CDR3 region of rearranged TCR beta genes. The Illumina HiSeq System was used to sequence the amplified TCR beta libraries as 87-base-pair reads. In the paper's pipeline: Across the roughly 700 repertoires, a later analysis counted tens of millions of unique TCR beta chains, about 10 million of which were shared by at least two donors. A nearest-neighbor algorithm error-corrected the raw reads and collapsed the reads into unique sequences, merging closely related sequences to remove PCR and sequencing errors. Alignment of CDR3 sequences to IMGT reference sequences was used to assign V, D and J gene segments. For a sequence to be retained, a match of at least six nucleotides to both a V gene segment and a J gene segment was required. Rearrangements were classified as productive when the CDR3 lacked stop codons and remained in frame with V and J, and all other rearrangements were classified as non-productive. CDR3 was defined by IMGT convention, running from the second conserved V-encoded cysteine to the conserved J-encoded phenylalanine. The earlier analysis of about 610 of the donors excluded any sequence lacking an unambiguous match to a single V gene segment. An earlier analysis of over 450 of the donors classified V segments as functional when productive rearrangements were above 56.7% and as segregating when the standard deviation between donors was above 5%. A statistical classification framework was built to diagnose cytomegalovirus status from the catalog of TCR beta chain sequences. V and J gene assignment, in a later analysis, came from comparing TCR nucleotide sequences with IMGT/GENE-DB human TR gene sequences. In a later analysis, CDR3 sequences and most-parsimonious VDJ recombination scenarios were assigned using the TCRdist pipeline. In a later analysis, each TCR beta chain was defined by its CDR3 amino acid sequence together with its V-gene family, and reads without a unique V-gene family were excluded. To address suspected cross-contamination and a sequencing artifact, a later analysis removed under 600 highly shared, low-generation-probability nucleotide sequences. In a later analysis, a clonal expansion index for each public chain was calculated from normalized within-repertoire ranks of inferred template counts. In a later analysis, generation probabilities were computed using a VDJ recombination model fitted to out-of-frame rearrangements, and the results were checked against IGoR. In a later analysis, hypergeometric tests were used to score TCR-TCR, TCR-HLA and TCR-CMV co-occurrence, with a repertoire-size bias correction applied to TCR pairs. A later analysis estimated false discovery rates by permuting HLA or CMV assignments 20 times. In a later analysis, co-occurring TCRs were grouped with DBSCAN, and TCRdist sequence similarity was added when clustering was performed within HLA-allele-positive subsets. Co-occurrence clustering excluded repertoires with fewer than 30,000 or more than 120,000 public chains, plus five with anomalous nucleotide sharing. Imported from immuneACCESS, the table was reduced by TCRdb to in-frame sequences with V and J called. These copies leave out some clones; in studies compared against another copy, an unresolved V gene accounts for under half, and the cause of the remainder is not known. That table supplies the V and J calls and clone size; D and trimming were determined from the DNA. In this sample the table shows more than 150,000 clones, about 84% of which occur a single time. The ten largest clones add up to 3.5% to 4% of the sample.

The data are from a study of cytomegalovirus exposure and HLA in healthy donors (dated by TCRdb to the late 2010s). Broadly, across the study: According to an earlier analysis of 550 to 700 of the donors, 200 million or so T cells yielded 120 million or so unique TCR beta sequences and about 280 Gb of sequence data. An early release covering about 600 HLA-typed donors comprised 300 to 350 gigabases of sequencing data and around 80 million unique TCR sequences. Among the roughly 430 genotyped donors, approximately 76% belonged to the genetic ancestry cluster associated with self-reported Caucasian donors. The study aimed to test whether cataloging public T cell receptors could reveal signatures of past pathogen exposure. Using immunosequencing, the study profiled T cell repertoires from 640 or so subjects and related those repertoires to cytomegalovirus serostatus. In addition to the first cohort of 666 subjects, a separate validation cohort of 120 different subjects was used. To predict cytomegalovirus infection status, the study combined high-throughput TCR immunosequencing, statistical association of individual TCRs with disease status, and machine learning. A later analysis re-analyzed previously published TCR beta repertoires from 660 or so donors and added high-resolution HLA genotyping to study TCR occurrence patterns. Rather than drawing on any new phenotypic data, the later analysis identified candidate immune exposures from TCR beta sequences and the way those sequences occurred across donors. In an earlier analysis of 500 to 650 of the donors, high-throughput TCR beta sequencing was used to judge whether each TCR beta V gene segment behaved as functional or pseudogenic. Donor age, sex, ethnicity and CMV serostatus were collected together with the repertoire data. A later genetic analysis used genome-wide SNP genotypes for about three fifths of the 666 donors, treating that subset as a discovery cohort. Every repertoire in the discovery cohort had been generated on one and the same sequencing platform. Both class I and class II loci were covered by HLA typing, at four-digit resolution. Typing coverage varied by locus: roughly 629-640 donors for A, B, C, DRB1 and DQB1; under 550 for DQA1; over 600 for DPA1; under 490 for DPB1. Because of strong linkage in the cohort, roughly five DR-DQ haplotypes were treated as single units for association and clustering. Across around 400 genotyped donors of the cohort, an average of 235,054 unique TCR beta nucleotide sequences per donor were sequenced, and approximately 19% of those sequences were non-productive. What the research found in general, with its limitations: The only immune exposure information available for the cohort was CMV serostatus. An earlier analysis of 450 to 750 of the donors showed that most TCR beta V segments appeared in productive rearrangements either about 87% or about 30% of the time, which broadly matched IMGT annotations. Correlated functional status among segregating V segments might be attributable to linkage disequilibrium, but an unknown experimental factor could not be ruled out. In a later analysis, most CMV-associated TCR beta chains were found to appear HLA-restricted, with HLA associations seemingly driven largely by CMV exposure. Most TCR sequences were observed very rarely across donors, whereas some public TCRs were present in many individuals. The authors suggested that the approach could potentially be extended to other disease states and immunological phenotypes. According to a later analysis, TCR association rates differed among HLA loci, with DRB1 alleles showing the most associated TCRs and HLA-C alleles showing the fewest. When HLA alleles, especially DR and DQ, strongly co-occurred, TCR associations were difficult to assign to individual alleles. In vitro tests confirmed that a few of the cytomegalovirus-associated TCR beta chains recognize cytomegalovirus antigens. A further reported finding was that TCR beta sequences accurately predicted the HLA-A and HLA-B alleles for most subjects in the first cohort. The study listed 150 to 200 TCR beta chains as associated with cytomegalovirus. Specific HLA alleles were associated with roughly 17,000 TCR beta sequences at a false discovery rate of 0.05 in a later analysis. The presence/absence analyses assumed that sequencing depth was roughly uniform across donors, and that assumption may not be true. The classifier was reported to diagnose cytomegalovirus status with high specificity and sensitivity in both the original cohort and the validation cohort. Because HLA typing was unavailable for some donors at each locus, only the typed subset was used in association tests. Compared with the roughly 670-donor mean, donors in an Asian-associated ancestry cluster had fewer N-insertions in productive TCRs, according to a later genetic analysis. A later analysis reported that several top co-occurrence clusters appeared linked to parvovirus B19, influenza, CMV and Epstein-Barr virus. Compared with equally common non-associated chains, HLA-associated TCR beta chains in a later analysis were more clonally expanded and had lower generation probabilities. The sequencing pipeline was judged likely to have produced a cluster of highly shared sequence variants as a technical artifact. The 87-base-pair reads could not distinguish some IMGT-functional V segments, including TRBV6-2 and TRBV6-3, so those segments were excluded. The earlier analysis of some 560 of the donors excluded approximately 15 rarely observed V segments, including chromosome 9 orphons, because counts were too low. Only TCR beta chains were sequenced in this cohort, and the absence of alpha or paired-chain data limited detectable features. V-gene and J-gene trimming of TCR beta chains was associated with a missense DCLRE1C variant in a later genetic analysis, and the association was replicated in an independent cohort.

The CDR3 sequence holds 13 residues, the cysteine and phenylalanine included. CDR3 DNA is the only sequence kept; it has 39 bases, read in frame from the first base. V loses 5 bases at its end and J loses 6 bases; junction bases beyond the gene matches: 6. According to the germline V gene (reference sequence), CDR1 reads SGHKS and CDR2 reads YYEKEE. The receptor chain draws on TRBV5-5 and TRBJ2-7, and TRBD1 aligns with 9 junction nucleotides. This clonotype originated in a man aged 50-60 years in good health and CMV-seronegative. Sample: PBMCs. The DNA reads TGTGCCAGCAGTATGGGACAGGGCATCGAGCAGTACTTC. The translation is CASSMGQGIEQYF.